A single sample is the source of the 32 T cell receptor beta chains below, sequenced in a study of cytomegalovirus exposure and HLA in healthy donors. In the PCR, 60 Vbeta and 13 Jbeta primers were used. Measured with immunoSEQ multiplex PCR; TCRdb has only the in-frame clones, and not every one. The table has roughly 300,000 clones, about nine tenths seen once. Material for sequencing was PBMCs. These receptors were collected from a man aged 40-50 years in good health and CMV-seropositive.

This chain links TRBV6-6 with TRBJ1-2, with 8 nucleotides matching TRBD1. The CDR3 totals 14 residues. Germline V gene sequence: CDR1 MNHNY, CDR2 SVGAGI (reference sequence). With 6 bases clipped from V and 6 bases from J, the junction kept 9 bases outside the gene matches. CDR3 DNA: TGTGCCAGCAGAAAGACAGGGGACGAGGATGGCTACACCTTC. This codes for CASRKTGDEDGYTF.

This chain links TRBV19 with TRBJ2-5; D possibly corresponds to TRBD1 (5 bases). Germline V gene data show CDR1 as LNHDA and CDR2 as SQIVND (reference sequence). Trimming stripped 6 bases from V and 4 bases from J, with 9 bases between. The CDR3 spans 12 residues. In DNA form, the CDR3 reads TGTGCCAGTAGCCCCCAGGGAGAGACCCAGTACTTC. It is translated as CASSPQGETQYF.

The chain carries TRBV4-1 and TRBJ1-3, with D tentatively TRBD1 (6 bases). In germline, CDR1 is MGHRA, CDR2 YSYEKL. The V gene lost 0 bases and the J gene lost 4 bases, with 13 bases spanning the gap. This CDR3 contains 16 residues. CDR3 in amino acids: CASSQEARGRGNTIYF. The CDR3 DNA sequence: TGCGCCAGCAGCCAAGAGGCGCGGGGGCGCGGAAACACCATATATTTT.

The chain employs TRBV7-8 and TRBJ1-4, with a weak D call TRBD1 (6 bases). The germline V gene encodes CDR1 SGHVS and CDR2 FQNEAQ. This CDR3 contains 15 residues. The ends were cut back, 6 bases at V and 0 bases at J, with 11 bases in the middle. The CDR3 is CASSRTAATNEKLFF. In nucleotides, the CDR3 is TGTGCCAGCAGTCGGACAGCGGCAACTAATGAAAAACTGTTTTTT.

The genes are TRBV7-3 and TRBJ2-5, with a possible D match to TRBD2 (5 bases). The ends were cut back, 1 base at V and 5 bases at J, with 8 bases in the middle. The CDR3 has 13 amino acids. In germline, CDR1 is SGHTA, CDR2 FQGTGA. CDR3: CASSLRGVETQYF. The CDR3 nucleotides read TGTGCCAGCAGCTTAAGGGGAGTCGAGACCCAGTACTTC.

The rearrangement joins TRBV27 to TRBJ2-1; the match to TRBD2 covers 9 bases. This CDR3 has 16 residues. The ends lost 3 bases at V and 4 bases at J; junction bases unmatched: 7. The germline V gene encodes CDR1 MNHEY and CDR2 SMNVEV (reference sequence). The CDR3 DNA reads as TGTGCCAGCAGTTTGGGGTTAGCGGGAGTTTACAATGAGCAGTTCTTC. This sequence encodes CASSLGLAGVYNEQFF.

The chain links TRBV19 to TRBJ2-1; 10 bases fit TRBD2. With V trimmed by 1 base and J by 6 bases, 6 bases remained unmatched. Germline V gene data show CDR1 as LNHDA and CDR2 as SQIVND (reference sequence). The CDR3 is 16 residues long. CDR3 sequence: CASSIGGAGGSNEQFF. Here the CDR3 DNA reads TGTGCCAGTAGTATAGGAGGAGCGGGAGGGTCCAATGAGCAGTTCTTC.

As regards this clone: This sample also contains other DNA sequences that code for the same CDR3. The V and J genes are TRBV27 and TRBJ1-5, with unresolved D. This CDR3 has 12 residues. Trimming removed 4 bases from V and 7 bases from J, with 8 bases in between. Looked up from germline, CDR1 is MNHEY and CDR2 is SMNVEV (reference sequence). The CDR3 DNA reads TGTGCCAGCAGTTCGCCAGGACAGCCCCAGCATTTT. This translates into CASSSPGQPQHF.

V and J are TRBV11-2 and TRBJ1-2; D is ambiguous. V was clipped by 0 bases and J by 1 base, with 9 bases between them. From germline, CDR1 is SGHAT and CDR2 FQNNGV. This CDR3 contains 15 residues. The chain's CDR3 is CASSLDPGINYGYTF. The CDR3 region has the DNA TGTGCCAGCAGCTTAGACCCCGGGATTAACTATGGCTACACCTTC.

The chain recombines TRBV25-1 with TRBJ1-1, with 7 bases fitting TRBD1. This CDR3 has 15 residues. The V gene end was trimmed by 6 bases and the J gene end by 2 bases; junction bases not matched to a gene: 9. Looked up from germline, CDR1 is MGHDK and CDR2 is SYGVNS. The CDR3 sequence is CASSDLTGLNTEAFF. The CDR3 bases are TGTGCCAGCAGCGACCTGACAGGGCTCAACACTGAAGCTTTCTTT.

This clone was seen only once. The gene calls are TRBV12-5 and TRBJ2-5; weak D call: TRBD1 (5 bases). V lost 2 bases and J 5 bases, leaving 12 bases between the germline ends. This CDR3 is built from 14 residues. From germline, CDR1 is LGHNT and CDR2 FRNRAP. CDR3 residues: CASGLTGSRETQYF. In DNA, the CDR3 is TGTGCTAGTGGTTTGACAGGCAGTCGGGAGACCCAGTACTTC.

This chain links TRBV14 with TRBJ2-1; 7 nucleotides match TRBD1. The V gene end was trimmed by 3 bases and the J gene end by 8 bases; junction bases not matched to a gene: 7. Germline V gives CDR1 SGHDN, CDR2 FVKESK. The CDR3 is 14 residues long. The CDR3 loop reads CASSQYRGLHEQFF. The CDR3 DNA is TGTGCCAGCAGCCAGTACAGGGGCCTCCATGAGCAGTTCTTC.

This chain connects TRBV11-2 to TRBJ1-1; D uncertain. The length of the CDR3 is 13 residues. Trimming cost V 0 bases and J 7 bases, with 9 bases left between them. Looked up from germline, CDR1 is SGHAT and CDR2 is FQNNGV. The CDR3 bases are TGTGCCAGCAGCTTAGATATGAGGATTGAAGCTTTCTTT. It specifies CASSLDMRIEAFF.

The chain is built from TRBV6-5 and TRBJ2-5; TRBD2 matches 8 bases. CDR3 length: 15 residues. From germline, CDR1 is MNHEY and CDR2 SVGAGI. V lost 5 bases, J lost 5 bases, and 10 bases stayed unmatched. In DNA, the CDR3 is TGTGCCAGCAGTGGTAGCGGGATGGGGCCGGAGACCCAGTACTTC. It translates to CASSGSGMGPETQYF.

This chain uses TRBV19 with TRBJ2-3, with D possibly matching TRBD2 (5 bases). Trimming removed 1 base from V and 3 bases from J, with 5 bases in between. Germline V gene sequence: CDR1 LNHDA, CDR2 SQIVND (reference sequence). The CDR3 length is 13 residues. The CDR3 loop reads CASSIGRTDTQYF. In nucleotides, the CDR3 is TGTGCCAGTAGTATAGGGAGGACAGATACGCAGTATTTT.

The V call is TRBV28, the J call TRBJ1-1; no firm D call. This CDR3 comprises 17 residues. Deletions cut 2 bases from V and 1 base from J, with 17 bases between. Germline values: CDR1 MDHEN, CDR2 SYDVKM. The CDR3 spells CASSLGRVSLKNTEAFF. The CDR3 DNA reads TGTGCCAGCAGTTTAGGGAGGGTGAGTTTGAAGAACACTGAAGCTTTCTTT.

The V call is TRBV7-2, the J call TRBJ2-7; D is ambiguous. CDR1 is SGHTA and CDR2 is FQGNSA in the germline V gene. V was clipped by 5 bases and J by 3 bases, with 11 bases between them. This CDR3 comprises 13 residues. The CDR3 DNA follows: TGTGCCAGCAGCAACAGACACCTCTACGAGCAGTACTTC. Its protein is CASSNRHLYEQYF.

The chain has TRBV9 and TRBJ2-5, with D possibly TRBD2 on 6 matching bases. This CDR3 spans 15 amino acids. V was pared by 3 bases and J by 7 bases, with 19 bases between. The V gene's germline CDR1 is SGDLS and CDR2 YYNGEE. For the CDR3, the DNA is TGTGCCAGCAGCGCGCTGGGACTTTCCAGAGGGACCCAGTACTTC. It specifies CASSALGLSRGTQYF.

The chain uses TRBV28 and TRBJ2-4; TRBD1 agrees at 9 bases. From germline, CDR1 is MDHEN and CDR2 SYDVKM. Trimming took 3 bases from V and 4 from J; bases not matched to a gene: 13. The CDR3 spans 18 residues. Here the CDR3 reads CASSFAGHRQGVKNIQYF. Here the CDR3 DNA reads TGTGCCAGCAGTTTTGCGGGTCATCGACAGGGGGTTAAAAACATTCAGTACTTC.

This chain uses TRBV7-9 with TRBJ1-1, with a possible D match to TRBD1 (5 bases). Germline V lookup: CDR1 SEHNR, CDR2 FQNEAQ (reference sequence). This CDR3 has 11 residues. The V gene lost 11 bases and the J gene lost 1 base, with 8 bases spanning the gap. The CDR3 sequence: CAGGRNTEAFF. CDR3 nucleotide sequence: TGTGCCGGGGGGAGGAACACTGAAGCTTTCTTT.

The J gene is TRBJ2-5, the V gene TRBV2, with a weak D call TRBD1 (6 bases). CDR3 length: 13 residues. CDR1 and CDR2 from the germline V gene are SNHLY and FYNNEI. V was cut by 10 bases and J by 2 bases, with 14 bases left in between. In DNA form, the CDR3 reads TGTGCCAACTCAGGACAGATACAAGAGACCCAGTACTTC. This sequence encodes CANSGQIQETQYF. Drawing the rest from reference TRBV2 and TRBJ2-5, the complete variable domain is EPEVTQTPSHQVTQMGQEVILRCVPISNHLYFYWYRQILGQKVEFLVSFYNNEISEKSEIFDDQFSVERPDGSNFTLKIRSTKLEDSAMYFCANSGQIQETQYFGPGTRLLVL.

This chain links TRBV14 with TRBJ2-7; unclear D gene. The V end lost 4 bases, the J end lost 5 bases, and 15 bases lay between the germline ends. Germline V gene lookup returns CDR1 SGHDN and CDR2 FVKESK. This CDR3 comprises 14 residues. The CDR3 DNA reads TGTGCCAGCAGCCCCCTGGCCCCTTCCAACGAGCAGTACTTC. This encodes CASSPLAPSNEQYF.

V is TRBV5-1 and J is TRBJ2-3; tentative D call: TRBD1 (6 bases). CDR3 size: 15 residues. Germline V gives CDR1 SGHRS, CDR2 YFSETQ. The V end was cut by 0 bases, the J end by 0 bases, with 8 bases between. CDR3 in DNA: TGCGCCAGCAGCTTGGATACAGGGAGCACAGATACGCAGTATTTT. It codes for CASSLDTGSTDTQYF.

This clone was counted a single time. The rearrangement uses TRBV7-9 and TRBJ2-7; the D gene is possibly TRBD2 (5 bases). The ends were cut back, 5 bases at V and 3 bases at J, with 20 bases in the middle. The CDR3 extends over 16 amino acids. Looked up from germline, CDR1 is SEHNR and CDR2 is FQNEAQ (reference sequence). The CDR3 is CASSEMGWRGFYEQYF. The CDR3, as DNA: TGTGCCAGCAGCGAAATGGGGTGGAGAGGGTTCTACGAGCAGTACTTC.

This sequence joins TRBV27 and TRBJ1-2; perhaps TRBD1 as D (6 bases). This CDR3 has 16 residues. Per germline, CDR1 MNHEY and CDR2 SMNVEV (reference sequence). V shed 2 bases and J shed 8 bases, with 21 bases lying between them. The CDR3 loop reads CASSLIPQGRGRGYTF. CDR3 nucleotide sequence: TGTGCCAGCAGTTTAATCCCGCAAGGCAGGGGACGAGGCTACACCTTC.

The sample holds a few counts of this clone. The CDR3 reads CASSAGDMNTEAFF. The CDR3 bases are TGCGCCAGCAGCGCCGGGGACATGAACACTGAAGCTTTCTTT. The chain combines TRBV4-1 with TRBJ1-1; perhaps TRBD1 as D (6 bases). The CDR3 totals 14 residues. V gave up 5 bases and J gave up 0 bases, with 10 bases separating them. The germline gives CDR1 MGHRA, CDR2 YSYEKL.

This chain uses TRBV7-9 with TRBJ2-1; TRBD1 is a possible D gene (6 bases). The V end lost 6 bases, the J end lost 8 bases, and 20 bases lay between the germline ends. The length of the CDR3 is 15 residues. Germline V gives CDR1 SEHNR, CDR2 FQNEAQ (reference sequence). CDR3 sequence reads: CASSQAGAEEHEQFF. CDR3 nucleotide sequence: TGTGCCAGCAGTCAAGCAGGGGCGGAAGAACATGAGCAGTTCTTC.

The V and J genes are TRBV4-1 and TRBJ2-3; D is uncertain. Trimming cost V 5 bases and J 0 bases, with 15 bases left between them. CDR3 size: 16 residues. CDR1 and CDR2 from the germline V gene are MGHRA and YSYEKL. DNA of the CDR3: TGCGCCAGCAGCGCTTCTTCGACACCTAGCACAGATACGCAGTATTTT. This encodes CASSASSTPSTDTQYF.

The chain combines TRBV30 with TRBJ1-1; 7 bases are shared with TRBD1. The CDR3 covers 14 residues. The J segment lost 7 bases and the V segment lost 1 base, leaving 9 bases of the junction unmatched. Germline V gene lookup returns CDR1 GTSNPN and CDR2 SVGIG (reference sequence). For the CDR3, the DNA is TGTGCCTGGAGTGGACAGGGTAGCGTTTTTGAAGCTTTCTTT. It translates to CAWSGQGSVFEAFF.

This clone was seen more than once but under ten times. CDR3: CASSSGTDNQPQHF. CDR3 nucleotide sequence: TGTGCCAGCAGCTCCGGGACAGACAATCAGCCCCAGCATTTT. This chain connects TRBV5-4 to TRBJ1-5, with 7 bases that match TRBD1. Germline V gene data show CDR1 as SGHNT and CDR2 as YYREEE (reference sequence). This CDR3 is 14 amino acids long. V was clipped by 3 bases and J by 3 bases; unmatched bases: 3.

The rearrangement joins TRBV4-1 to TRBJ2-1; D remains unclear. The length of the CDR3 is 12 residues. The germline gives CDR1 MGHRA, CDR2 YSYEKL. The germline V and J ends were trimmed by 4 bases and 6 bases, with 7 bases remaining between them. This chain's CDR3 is CASSLPGNEQFF. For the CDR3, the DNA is TGCGCCAGCAGCCTACCAGGCAATGAGCAGTTCTTC.

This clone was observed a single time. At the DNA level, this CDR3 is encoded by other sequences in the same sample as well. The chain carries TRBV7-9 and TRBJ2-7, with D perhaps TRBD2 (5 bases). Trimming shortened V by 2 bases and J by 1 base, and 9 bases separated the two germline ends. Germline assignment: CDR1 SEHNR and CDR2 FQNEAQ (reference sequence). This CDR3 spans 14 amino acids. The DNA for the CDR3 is TGTGCCAGCAGCTTAAGTGGGAGTTCCTACGAGCAGTACTTC. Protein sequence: CASSLSGSSYEQYF.